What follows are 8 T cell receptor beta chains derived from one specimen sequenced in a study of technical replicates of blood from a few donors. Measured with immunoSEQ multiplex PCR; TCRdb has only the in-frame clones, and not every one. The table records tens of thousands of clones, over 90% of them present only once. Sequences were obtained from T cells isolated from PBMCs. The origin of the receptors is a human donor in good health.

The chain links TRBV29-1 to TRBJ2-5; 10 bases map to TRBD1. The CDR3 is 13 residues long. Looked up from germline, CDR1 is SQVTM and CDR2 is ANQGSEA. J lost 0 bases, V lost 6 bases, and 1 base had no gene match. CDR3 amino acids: CSVGQGDQETQYF. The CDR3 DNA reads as TGCAGCGTCGGACAGGGGGACCAAGAGACCCAGTACTTC.

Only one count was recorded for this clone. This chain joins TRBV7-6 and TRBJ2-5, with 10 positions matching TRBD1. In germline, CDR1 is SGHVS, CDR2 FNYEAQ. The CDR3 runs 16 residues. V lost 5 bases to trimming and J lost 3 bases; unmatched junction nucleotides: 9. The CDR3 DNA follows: TGTGCCAGCAGCCGGACCAGGACAGGGGGTAAAGAGACCCAGTACTTC. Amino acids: CASSRTRTGGKETQYF. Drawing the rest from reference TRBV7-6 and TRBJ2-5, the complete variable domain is GAGVSQSPRYKVTKRGQDVALRCDPISGHVSLYWYRQALGQGPEFLTYFNYEAQQDKSGLPNDRFSAERPEGSISTLTIQRTEQRDSAMYRCASSRTRTGGKETQYFGPGTRLLVL.

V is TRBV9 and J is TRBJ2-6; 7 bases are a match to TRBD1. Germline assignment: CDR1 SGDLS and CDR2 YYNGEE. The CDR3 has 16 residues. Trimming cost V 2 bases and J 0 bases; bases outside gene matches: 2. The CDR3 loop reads CASSVRDSSGANVLTF. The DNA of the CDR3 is TGTGCCAGCAGCGTCCGGGACAGCTCTGGGGCCAACGTCCTGACTTTC.

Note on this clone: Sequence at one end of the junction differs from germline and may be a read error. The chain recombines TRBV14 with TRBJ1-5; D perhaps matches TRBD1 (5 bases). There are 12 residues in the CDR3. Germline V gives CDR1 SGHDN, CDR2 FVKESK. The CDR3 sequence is CASGQGGQSQHF. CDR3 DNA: TGTGCCAGTGGGCAGGGCGGTCAGTCCCAGCATTTT. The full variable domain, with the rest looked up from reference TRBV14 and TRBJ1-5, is EAGVTQFPSHSVIEKGQTVTLRCDPISGHDNLYWYRRVMGKEIKFLLHFVKESKQDESGMPNNRFLAERTGGTYSTLKVQPAELEDSGVYFCASGQGGQSQHFGDGTRLSIL.

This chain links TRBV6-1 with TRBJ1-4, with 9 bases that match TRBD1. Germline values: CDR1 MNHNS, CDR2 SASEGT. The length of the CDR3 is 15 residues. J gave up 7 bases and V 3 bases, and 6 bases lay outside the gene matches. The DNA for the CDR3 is TGTGCCAGCAGTGACACCGGGACAGGGACTGAAAAACTGTTTTTT. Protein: CASSDTGTGTEKLFF.

The CDR3 is CSVQTGDENEKLFF. The DNA of the CDR3 is TGCAGCGTCCAGACAGGGGACGAAAATGAAAAACTGTTTTTT. J is TRBJ1-4 and V is TRBV29-1; 8 positions agree with TRBD1. The J segment lost 5 bases and the V segment lost 6 bases, leaving 8 bases of the junction unmatched. This CDR3 spans 14 amino acids. Germline values: CDR1 SQVTM, CDR2 ANQGSEA.

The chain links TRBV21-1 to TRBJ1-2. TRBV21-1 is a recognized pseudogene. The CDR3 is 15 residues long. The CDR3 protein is CASSAARNPNYGYTF. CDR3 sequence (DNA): TGTGCCAGCAGCGCGGCGAGGAACCCTAACTATGGCTACACCTTC.

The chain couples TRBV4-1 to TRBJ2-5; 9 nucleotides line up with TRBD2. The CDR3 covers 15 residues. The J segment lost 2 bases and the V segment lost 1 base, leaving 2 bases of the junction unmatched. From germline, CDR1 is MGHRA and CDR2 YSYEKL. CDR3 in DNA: TGCGCCAGCAGCCAAGTAGCGGGGGATCAAGAGACCCAGTACTTC. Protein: CASSQVAGDQETQYF.